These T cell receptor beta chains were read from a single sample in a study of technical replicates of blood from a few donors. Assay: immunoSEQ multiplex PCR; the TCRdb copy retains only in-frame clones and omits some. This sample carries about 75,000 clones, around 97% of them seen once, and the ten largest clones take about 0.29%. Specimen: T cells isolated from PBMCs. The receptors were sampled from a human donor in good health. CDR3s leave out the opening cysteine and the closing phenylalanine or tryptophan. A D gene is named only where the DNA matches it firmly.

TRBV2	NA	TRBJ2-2	ASLRNYLNTGELF
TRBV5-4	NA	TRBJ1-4	ASSFFGDEKLF
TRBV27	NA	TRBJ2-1	ASSFSEAHEQF
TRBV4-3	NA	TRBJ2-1	ASSQDFGLAVTYNEQF
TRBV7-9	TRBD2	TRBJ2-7	ASSPLAGLGEQY
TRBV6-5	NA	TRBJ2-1	ASEDGSSDEQF
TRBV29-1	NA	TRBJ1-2	TSHRGNYGYT
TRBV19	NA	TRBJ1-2	ASSTQRRGPLNYGYT
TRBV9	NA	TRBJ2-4	ASSGQAPLAKNIQY
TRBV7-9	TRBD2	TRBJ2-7	ASSPSGRESYEQY
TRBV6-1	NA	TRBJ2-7	AIGTYWNEQY
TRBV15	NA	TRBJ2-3	ATSRDPTGLQY
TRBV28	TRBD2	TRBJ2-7	ASSPALAGAREQY
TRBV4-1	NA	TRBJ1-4	ASSQEDREFEKLF
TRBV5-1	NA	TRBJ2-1	ASSFAEYNEQF
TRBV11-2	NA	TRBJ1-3	ASSRIRGGITGNTIY
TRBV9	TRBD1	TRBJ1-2	ASSVSGTGGTYGYT
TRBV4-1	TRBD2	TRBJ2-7	ASSPDRTSGKDEQY
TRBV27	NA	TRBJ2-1	ASSFSRDNEQF
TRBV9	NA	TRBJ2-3	ASSGGSLTDTQY
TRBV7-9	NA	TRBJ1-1	ASSLLGLGTEAF
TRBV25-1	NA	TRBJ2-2	ASRLGGNTGELF
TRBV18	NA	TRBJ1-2	ASSPPNRVEGYT
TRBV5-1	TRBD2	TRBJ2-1	ASRQSGSTYNEQF
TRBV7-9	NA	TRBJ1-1	ASSSDRLEAF
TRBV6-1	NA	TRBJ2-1	ASRETADEQF
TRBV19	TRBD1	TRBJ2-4	ASSLSNRGSAKNIQY
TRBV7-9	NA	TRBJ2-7	ASSSFSYEQY
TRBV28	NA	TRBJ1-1	ASSLSRNTEAF
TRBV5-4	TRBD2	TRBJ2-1	ASSTLAGADNEQF
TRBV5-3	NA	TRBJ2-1	ARSLYASSYNEQF
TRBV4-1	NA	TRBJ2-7	ASSQDLGSPGQGYEQY
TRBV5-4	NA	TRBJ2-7	ASSPPWSGGEQY
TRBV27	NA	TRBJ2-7	ASSFGRGNEQY
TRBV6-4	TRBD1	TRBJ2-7	ASRQLCREGTATRRYEQY
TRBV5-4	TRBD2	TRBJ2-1	ASSRGLAGANEQF
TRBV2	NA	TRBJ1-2	AITQRGDGYT
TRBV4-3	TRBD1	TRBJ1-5	ASSLGQGMNQPQH
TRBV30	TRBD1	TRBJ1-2	AWSRAPTGTGGNYGYT
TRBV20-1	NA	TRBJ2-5	SARIYGIPD
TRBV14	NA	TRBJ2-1	ASILAGGYNEQF
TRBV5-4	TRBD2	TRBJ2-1	ASRGGLAGGPYNEQF
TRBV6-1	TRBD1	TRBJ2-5	ASRETGGAETQY
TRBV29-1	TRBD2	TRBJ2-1	SGGGWSSYNEQF
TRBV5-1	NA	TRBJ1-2	ASSSGGRTNYGYT
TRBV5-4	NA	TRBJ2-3	ASSRTDTDTQY
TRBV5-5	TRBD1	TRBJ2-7	ASSSNRGYEQY
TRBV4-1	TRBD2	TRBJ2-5	ASSQGLLAGGAETQY
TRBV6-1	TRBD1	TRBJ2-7	ASSRDRYEQY
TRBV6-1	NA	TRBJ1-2	ASSTDRRFNYGYT
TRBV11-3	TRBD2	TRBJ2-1	ASSTTGGPQF
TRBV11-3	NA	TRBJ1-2	ASSPFGGDYGYT
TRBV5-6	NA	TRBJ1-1	ASSRLGGDTEAF
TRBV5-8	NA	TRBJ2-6	ASGTGDSGANVLT